A selection of T cell receptor beta chains follows, all from one sample in a study of blood T cell repertoires in COVID-19. Profiled with immunoSEQ multiplex PCR; TCRdb holds only in-frame clones, not every one. The sample holds 130,000 to 150,000 clones, roughly 81% seen once. Sequencing was performed on peripheral blood. All receptors come from a human donor with acute or convalescent COVID-19. The donor label of this sample is uncertain. CDR3s include the opening cysteine and the closing phenylalanine or tryptophan. The D gene is left open where the match is weak. A row's size may be missing; if present it is once, few, many or a size class.

V gene,clone size,J gene,D gene,CDR3 DNA,CDR3 protein
TRBV9,.,TRBJ2-7,.,TGTGCCAGCAGCCCTGAAGGGTGGGGAGCGGCCTCCTACGAGCAGTACTTC,CASSPEGWGAASYEQYF
TRBV6-2/TRBV6-3,.,TRBJ1-5,.,TGTGCCAGCAGTCCAGGGGTTCAGCCCCAGCATTTT,CASSPGVQPQHF
TRBV24-1,.,TRBJ2-2,.,TGTGCCACCAGTGATTTCACCACAGGGTCCGGTGGGACCGGGGAGCTGTTTTTT,CATSDFTTGSGGTGELFF
TRBV24-1,.,TRBJ2-5,TRBD2,TGTGCCACCAGTGATTTTAACCGGGGGGGGCGGGAGACCCAGTACTTC,CATSDFNRGGRETQYF
TRBV5-1,.,TRBJ2-5,.,TGCGCCAGCAGCTTTAAAGAGACCCAGTACTTC,CASSFKETQYF
TRBV20-1,.,TRBJ1-2,TRBD1,TGCAGGGACAGGGGGGGCTATGGCTACACCTTC,CRDRGGYGYTF
TRBV11-2,.,TRBJ2-7,TRBD2,TGTGCCAGCAGCTTTAGCGGGGGGGGCCTAGGGGAGCAGTACTTC,CASSFSGGGLGEQYF
TRBV15,.,TRBJ2-3,.,TGTGCCACCGGCCCAGGTTCTAGCACAGATACGCAGTATTTT,CATGPGSSTDTQYF
TRBV9,.,TRBJ1-2,.,TGTGCCAGCAGCGTATTGGCGGGAACCTATGGCTACACCTTC,CASSVLAGTYGYTF
TRBV5-5,.,TRBJ1-1,TRBD1,TGTGCCAGCAGCTTTTTAACGATTACAGGGGGTACTGAAGCTCTCTTT,CASSFLTITGGTEALF
TRBV11-2,once,TRBJ2-5,TRBD2,TGTGCCAGCAGCCCACGTCTGGGGTACGGGAGGGCGTCCCAGTACTTC,CASSPRLGYGRASQYF
TRBV18,.,TRBJ2-7,TRBD1,TGTGCCAGCTCACCAGAAGGGGGCGACCATTCCTACGAGCAGTACTTC,CASSPEGGDHSYEQYF
TRBV10-3,.,TRBJ1-2,.,TGTGCCATCAGTGGCCGGGAGACAGCTAACTATGGCTACACCTTC,CAISGRETANYGYTF
TRBV29-1,.,TRBJ1-2,.,TGCAGCGCATCTGGACAGAGTGGCTACACCTTC,CSASGQSGYTF
TRBV7-9,few,TRBJ2-5,TRBD2,TGTGCCAGCAGCCCCGGGGGCCCTAGCGGGGCGTTACTACAAGAGACCCAGTACTTC,CASSPGGPSGALLQETQYF
TRBV6-5,once,TRBJ2-1,TRBD1,TGTGCCAGCAGTTATTTCGGGACAGGGGGTTTGAATGAGCAGTTCTTC,CASSYFGTGGLNEQFF
TRBV5-1,.,TRBJ2-2,TRBD1,TGCGCCAGCAGCCACGGACAGGGTCACACCGGGGAGCTGTTTTTT,CASSHGQGHTGELFF
TRBV6-5,.,TRBJ1-2,.,TGTGCCAGCACCGAGGGCCCTTCCCCGTATTATGGCTACACCTTC,CASTEGPSPYYGYTF
TRBV21-1,.,TRBJ2-3,.,TGTGCCAGCAGCAATAAAGGCGGGGGGGCCGAAGATACGCAGTATTTT,CASSNKGGGAEDTQYF
TRBV12-3/TRBV12-4,once,TRBJ1-1,.,TGTGCCAGCAGTTTAGGGGGGGTTGGAGCTTTCTTT,CASSLGGVGAFF
TRBV5-1,.,TRBJ1-4,.,TGCGCCAGCAGCGTTAGTGGTAATGAAAAACTGTTTTTT,CASSVSGNEKLFF
TRBV7-9,.,TRBJ1-1,TRBD1,TGTGCCAGTAAAAGGGACAGGGCATCCACTGAAGCTTTCTTT,CASKRDRASTEAFF
TRBV3-1/TRBV3-2,.,TRBJ1-2,.,TGTGCCAGCAGCCAAGAATCCCCCAGGGCTGGCTACACCTTC,CASSQESPRAGYTF
TRBV5-6,.,TRBJ2-7,.,TGTGCCAGCAGCTCCGGACTCGCATCGGAAGAGCAGTACTTC,CASSSGLASEEQYF
TRBV2,.,TRBJ2-2,TRBD1,TGTGCCAGCACCCGGGACAGCCCGAACACCGGGGAGCTGTTTTTT,CASTRDSPNTGELFF
TRBV13,.,TRBJ1-2,TRBD1,TGTGCCAGCAGCCCCTACGGGACAGGGCGTAACTATGGCTACACCTTC,CASSPYGTGRNYGYTF
TRBV9,.,TRBJ2-3,TRBD2,TGTGCCAGCGGCCGGGGAAGCGGGGGGAATACAGATACGCAGTATTTT,CASGRGSGGNTDTQYF
TRBV30,.,TRBJ1-2,.,TGTGCCTGGAGCCGAGACAGGTCTAACTATGGCTACACCTTC,CAWSRDRSNYGYTF
TRBV20-1,once,TRBJ2-3,TRBD1,TGCAGTGCTACAGGGGGCGATACGCAGTATTTT,CSATGGDTQYF
TRBV5-1,.,TRBJ2-3,TRBD2,TGCGCCAGCAGCTTGGGGACTAGCGGCACAGATACGCAGTATTTT,CASSLGTSGTDTQYF
TRBV6-4,.,TRBJ2-1,TRBD1,TGTGCCAGCAGTGACACCAGGGGGCATGAGCAGTTCTTC,CASSDTRGHEQFF
TRBV29-1,.,TRBJ1-5,TRBD1,TGCAGCGGGGTCACAGGGGCAGGACAGCCCCAGCATTTT,CSGVTGAGQPQHF
TRBV2,.,TRBJ2-5,TRBD2,TGTGCCAGCAGTCTCTACGGAGCGGGGGGGCCGGAGACCCAGTACTTC,CASSLYGAGGPETQYF
TRBV7-9,.,TRBJ2-3,TRBD2,TGTGCCAGCAGCTTAGCTGCGGGGGCAGATACGCAGTATTTT,CASSLAAGADTQYF
TRBV4-1,.,TRBJ1-6,.,TGCGCCAGCACCAAGCTTAGACTGGAAAATTCACCCCTCCACTTT,CASTKLRLENSPLHF
TRBV19,once,TRBJ1-5,TRBD1,TGTGCCAGTAGTACATTGACAGGGGCCAGCAATCAGCCCCAGCATTTT,CASSTLTGASNQPQHF
TRBV7-9,.,TRBJ1-2,TRBD1,TGTGCCAGCAGCCCGACGGGAACCGGGACAGGCTATGGCTACACCTTC,CASSPTGTGTGYGYTF
TRBV19,.,TRBJ2-3,.,TGTGCCAGTAGTATCAGGGGTGGTATAAGGACAGATACGCAGTATTTT,CASSIRGGIRTDTQYF
TRBV28,.,TRBJ1-1,.,TGTGCCAGCACCACCCGGGGGGGGACTGAAGCTTTCTTT,CASTTRGGTEAFF
TRBV30,.,TRBJ1-3,TRBD1,TGTGCCTGGAGTGTTTGGGGACAGGGATACACCATATATTTT,CAWSVWGQGYTIYF
TRBV6-6,.,TRBJ1-2,TRBD1,TGTGCCAGCAGTCGAAACCCCCCGGGACAGGGAGCGTATGGCTACACCTTC,CASSRNPPGQGAYGYTF
TRBV18,.,TRBJ1-1,.,TGTGCCAGCTCACCACCGGGGCCTCTTGAAGCTTTCTTT,CASSPPGPLEAFF
TRBV19,many,TRBJ2-2,TRBD1,TGTGCCAGTAGTACCTCAGGGGGCTGGGGCGGGGAGCTGTTTTTT,CASSTSGGWGGELFF